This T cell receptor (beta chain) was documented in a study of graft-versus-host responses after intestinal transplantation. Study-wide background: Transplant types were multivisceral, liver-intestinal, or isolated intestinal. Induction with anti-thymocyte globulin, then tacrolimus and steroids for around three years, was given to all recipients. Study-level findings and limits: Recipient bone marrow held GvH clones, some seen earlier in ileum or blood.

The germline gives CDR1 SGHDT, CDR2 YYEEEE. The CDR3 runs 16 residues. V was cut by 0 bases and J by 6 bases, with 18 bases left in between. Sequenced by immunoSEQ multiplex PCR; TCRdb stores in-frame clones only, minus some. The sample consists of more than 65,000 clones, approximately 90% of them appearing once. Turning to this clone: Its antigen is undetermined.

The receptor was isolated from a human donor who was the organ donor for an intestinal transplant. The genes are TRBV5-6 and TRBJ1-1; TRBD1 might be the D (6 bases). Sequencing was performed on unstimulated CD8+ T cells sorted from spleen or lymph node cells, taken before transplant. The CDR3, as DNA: TGTGCCAGCAGCTTGGGCTTAACAGGGTTTATGGCTGAAGCTTTCTTT. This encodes CASSLGLTGFMAEAFF.